This TCR beta chain was recovered during a study of vaccination and CD4 T cells after COVID-19 (dated by TCRdb to 2021 to 2024). About the study as a whole: Six males and four females were included in the convalescent cohort, with two Hispanic individuals, seven Caucasians, two Asians and one multiracial person represented. Two doses of either the Pfizer-BioNTech BNT162b2 vaccine (n=8) or the Moderna mRNA-1273 vaccine (n=2) were administered to participants. The spike-specific CD4+ TCR repertoire was compared before and after mRNA vaccination in over nine COVID-19 convalescent patients and a few infection-naive healthy vaccine recipients. The cultures were stimulated with overlapping spike peptide pools from SARS-CoV-2 and from the common cold coronaviruses HCoV-NL63, HCoV-OC43 and HCoV-229E. Control cultures used a CEFX viral epitope pool as positive control, an HIV-1 Nef peptide pool as negative control, or no peptide. Post-COVID blood samples were collected from convalescent patients a median of around 100 days after diagnosis, with a range of roughly 30 to 161 days. The time from the second vaccine dose to post-vaccine blood sampling had a median of roughly 79 days and ranged from roughly 12 to 241 days.

Taken from cysteine to phenylalanine, the CDR3 has 13 residues. This entry keeps only the CDR3 DNA: 39 bases, framed from base 1. V is pruned by 6 bases and J by 6 bases, leaving 7 bases of the junction without a gene match. The germline V gene (reference sequence) specifies SEHNR as CDR1 and FQNEAQ as CDR2. Library preparation used PCR. TCR sequencing of DNA from cultured CD4+ T cells used the Oncomine TCR Beta short-read assay at the Johns Hopkins FTIC core. The QIAamp micro DNA kit was used to extract genomic DNA from the cultured CD4+ T cells. Oncomine TCR Beta libraries from cultured CD4+ T cells were pooled with unique dual indexes and sequenced on an Illumina iSeq 100. Per the authors' processing: Non-productive sequences were removed, and CDR3s not starting with C, not ending with F or W, or shorter than 7 amino acids were discarded. The MANAFEST web application identified antigen-specific clonotypes by comparing peptide-stimulated wells against reference wells and other culture wells. Positive clones required FDR below 0.05, an odds ratio above 5, and productive frequency above 0.1% in at least two of three replicate wells. A clonotype was classed as cross-reactive if the clonotype showed significant expansion both in SARS-CoV-2 spike wells and in at least one common cold coronavirus spike condition. Similarity between CDR3 sequences was evaluated in R version 3.6.1 using Levenshtein distances (stringdist) and unrooted phylogenetic trees (ape). In TCRdb, the public reads were trimmed at Q25 with fastp and aligned with MiXCR, with productive beta chains retained. Rows are combined by CDR3 protein, so each entry shows the most common genes and DNA. What appears here as the V and J calls and clone size reflects TCRdb's work, not the paper's. This sample has some 16,000 distinct CDR3 sequences in its table, and 35% to 45% of those were observed once. The ten largest clones represent approximately 25% of the sample.

This specimen's treatment or condition label, per the study, means: roughly ten-day PBMC culture with coronavirus spike peptide pools or control peptides (ViraFEST assay). To expand antigen-specific T cells with peptide pools and then pick out the expanded clonotypes through TCR sequencing, the study relied on the ViraFEST assay. The absence of prior SARS-CoV-2 infection in healthy vaccine recipients was confirmed by negative nucleocapsid antibody tests before and after vaccination. Each well held approximately 2 million PBMCs cultured in IMDM containing about 5% human AB serum and around 10 IU/ml IL-2, with approximately 9.2 ug/ml peptide pools added. On days 3 and 7, half of the culture medium was replaced with fresh IL-2-containing medium. After approximately eleven days of culture, CD4+ T cells were isolated by negative selection with the EasySep CD4+ T cell isolation kit. PBMCs were separated from whole blood using Ficoll-Paque Plus gradient centrifugation and then either used fresh or cryopreserved at -140C. Each culture condition was generally run in triplicate wells.

What the work shows at the level of the full study, not this receptor alone: Relatively few convalescent patients were included in the study, and early timepoints after natural infection were not analyzed. Nearly all vaccine-specific clones in convalescent patients (304 of 307) were mono-reactive for SARS-CoV-2 spike rather than cross-reactive with common cold coronaviruses. Among the post-vaccine SARS-CoV-2-reactive clones in convalescent patients, a median around 90% showed up only after vaccination, which suggests vaccine-specific priming. An increase in the median number of SARS-CoV-2-reactive clonotypes from approximately 21 after infection to 38 after vaccination was observed, but the change was not found to be significant.

As concerns this clonotype: The antigen it binds to is not known. No much larger clonotype is one base removed from it; base qualities were not supplied.

This clonotype was sampled from a human donor who received a COVID-19 vaccine. Recombination linked TRBV7-9 to TRBJ1-2, and TRBD1 matches 7 of the central bases. The sample was CD4+ T cells from blood, cultured in vitro, taken before SARS-CoV-2 vaccination. The DNA reads as follows: TGTGCCAGCAGTTATGGGACAGACGATGGCTACACCTTC. This sequence encodes CASSYGTDDGYTF. Supplemented by the reference TRBV7-9 and TRBJ1-2 proteins around the CDR3, the complete variable domain is DTGVSQNPRHKITKRGQNVTFRCDPISEHNRLYWYRQTLGQGPEFLTYFQNEAQLEKSRLLSDRFSAERPKGSFSTLEIQRTEQGDSAMYLCASSYGTDDGYTFGSGTRLTVV.